This TCR beta chain emerged from a study of blood T cell repertoires in COVID-19. Here immunoSEQ multiplex PCR was the method, and the copy in TCRdb shows in-frame clones only, minus some. The sample includes about 190,000 clones, 70% to 90% seen only once; the top ten take around a fifth. The CDR3 runs to 15 residues. V trimming: 0 bases; J trimming: 6 bases; junction bases outside the gene matches: 5. Germline-derived CDR1 and CDR2 are MNHEY and SVGAGI. This TCR came from a man aged 55-75 years with active or convalescent COVID-19. The chain is built from TRBV6-5 and TRBJ1-5; 7 nucleotides line up with TRBD1. The sequencing sample was made of peripheral blood. CDR3 in DNA: TGTGCCAGCAGTTACTCTTCAGGGGGAGGTCAGCCCCAGCATTTT. It translates to CASSYSSGGGQPQHF.